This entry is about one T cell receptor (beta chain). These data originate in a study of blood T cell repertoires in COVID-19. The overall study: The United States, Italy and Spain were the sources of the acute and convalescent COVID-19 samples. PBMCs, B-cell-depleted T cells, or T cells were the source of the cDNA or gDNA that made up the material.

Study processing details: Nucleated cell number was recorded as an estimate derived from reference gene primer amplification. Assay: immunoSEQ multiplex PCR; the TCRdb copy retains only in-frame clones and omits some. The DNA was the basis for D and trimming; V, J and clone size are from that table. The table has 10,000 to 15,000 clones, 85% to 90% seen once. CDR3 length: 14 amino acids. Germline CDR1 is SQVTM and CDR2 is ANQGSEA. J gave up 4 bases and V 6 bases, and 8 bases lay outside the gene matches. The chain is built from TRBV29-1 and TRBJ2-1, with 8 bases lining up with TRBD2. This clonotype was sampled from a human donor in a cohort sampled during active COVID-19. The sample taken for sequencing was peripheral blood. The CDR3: CSVAIAGIYNEQFF. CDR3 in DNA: TGCAGCGTCGCAATAGCGGGAATATACAATGAGCAGTTCTTC.